The 30 T cell receptor beta chains in this list originate from one sample, sequenced in a study of shared clonotypes between healthy human individuals. TCRdb's copy holds only in-frame clones and misses some; the assay was immunoSEQ multiplex PCR. This table holds roughly 2.5 million clones, more than 80% found once. Sequenced input: naive CD4+ T cells sorted from blood. Stated subset: CD45RA+ positively selected. The receptors derive from a young man in good health.

V usage is TRBV6-4 and J usage is TRBJ2-1; D may be TRBD1 (6 bases). The CDR3 is made up of 13 amino acids. The germline V gene has CDR1 MRHNA and CDR2 SNTAGT. Deletions cut 5 bases from V and 3 bases from J, with 8 bases between. The CDR3 loop is CASSPTGYNEQFF. DNA for the CDR3: TGTGCCAGCAGTCCGACAGGCTACAATGAGCAGTTCTTC.

The rearrangement uses TRBV4-3 and TRBJ2-5; 7 positions agree with TRBD1. V gave up 1 base and J gave up 2 bases; unmatched junction bases: 10. This CDR3 has 17 residues. Germline loops: CDR1 LGHNA, CDR2 YSLEER. The CDR3 DNA sequence: TGCGCCAGCAGCCAAGTAGGTGGCAGGGGGTTACAAGAGACCCAGTACTTC. Its protein product is CASSQVGGRGLQETQYF.

The CDR3 DNA reads as TGTGCCAGCTCCGTCGCAGATACGCAGTATTTT. This translates into CASSVADTQYF. The rearrangement links TRBV18 to TRBJ2-3; no reliable D call. The CDR3 has 11 amino acids. Per germline, CDR1 KGHSH and CDR2 LQKENI. Deletions cut 6 bases from V and 4 bases from J, with 5 bases between.

V gene TRBV7-6 combines with J gene TRBJ1-5; weak D call: TRBD1 (6 bases). Deletions cut 5 bases from V and 9 bases from J, with 14 bases between. This CDR3 is 13 amino acids long. CDR1 is SGHVS, CDR2 FNYEAQ, per germline. CDR3 protein: CASSRSGEGPQHF. The CDR3 DNA is TGTGCCAGCAGCCGGTCAGGGGAAGGGCCCCAGCATTTT. Combining the CDR3 with reference TRBV7-6 and TRBJ1-5 gives the whole variable domain GAGVSQSPRYKVTKRGQDVALRCDPISGHVSLYWYRQALGQGPEFLTYFNYEAQQDKSGLPNDRFSAERPEGSISTLTIQRTEQRDSAMYRCASSRSGEGPQHFGDGTRLSIL.

The rearrangement uses TRBV7-9 and TRBJ1-1; D is unresolved. CDR1 is SEHNR and CDR2 is FQNEAQ in the germline V gene (reference sequence). The CDR3 consists of 11 residues. V shed 3 bases and J shed 13 bases, with 12 bases lying between them. The CDR3 DNA reads as TGTGCCAGCAGCTTGGGATTGGAGGTTTTCTTT. Amino acids: CASSLGLEVFF.

This chain links TRBV5-8 with TRBJ2-7, with TRBD2 matching over 9 bases. The length of the CDR3 is 16 residues. The germline V gene has CDR1 SGHTS and CDR2 YDEGEE. The trim removed 1 base at V and 5 bases at J, leaving 10 bases unmatched. CDR3 loop: CASSLLRGRAGDEQYF. For the CDR3, the DNA is TGTGCCAGCAGCTTGCTTCGCGGGAGGGCCGGAGACGAGCAGTACTTC.

V gene TRBV7-2 combines with J gene TRBJ2-3; D is unresolved. V was clipped by 5 bases and J by 5 bases, with 8 bases between them. Looked up from germline, CDR1 is SGHTA and CDR2 is FQGNSA. This CDR3 has 12 residues. The CDR3 DNA reads TGTGCCAGCAGCCAAGCCGGAGATACGCAGTATTTT. Translation gives CASSQAGDTQYF.

This clone was recorded a few times. J is TRBJ1-6 and V is TRBV5-1; the D is unclear. The length of the CDR3 is 14 residues. Germline V gene lookup returns CDR1 SGHRS and CDR2 YFSETQ. The V gene lost 4 bases and the J gene lost 7 bases, with 12 bases spanning the gap. CDR3 bases: TGCGCCAGCAGCGAGTCTTCTGCGAATTCACCCCTCCACTTT. It codes for CASSESSANSPLHF.

This clone came up once. The chain combines TRBV27 with TRBJ2-5, with D possibly being TRBD1 or TRBD2 (7 bases each). Germline V gives CDR1 MNHEY, CDR2 SMNVEV (reference sequence). CDR3 size: 17 residues. V was cut by 5 bases and J by 3 bases, with 22 bases left in between. CDR3 residues: CASSGGRRGDRKETQYF. CDR3 sequence (DNA): TGTGCCAGCAGTGGTGGACGACGGGGGGACAGAAAAGAGACCCAGTACTTC.

The chain combines TRBV7-9 with TRBJ1-2; D not certain. V was shortened by 1 base and J by 3 bases, with 12 bases between the two germline ends. Germline CDR1 is SEHNR and CDR2 is FQNEAQ (reference sequence). The CDR3 extends over 15 amino acids. CDR3 bases: TGTGCCAGCAGCTTAGGTCCGGGATCAGACTATGGCTACACCTTC. Amino acids: CASSLGPGSDYGYTF.

The chain links TRBV10-3 to TRBJ1-5; 11 bases are a match to TRBD1. With 0 bases clipped from V and 4 bases from J, the junction kept 17 bases outside the gene matches. From germline, CDR1 is ENHRY and CDR2 SYGVKD. CDR3 length: 21 residues. Here the CDR3 reads CAISESDWTGGDEGRNQPQHF. The CDR3 DNA follows: TGTGCCATCAGTGAGTCGGACTGGACAGGGGGCGATGAGGGAAGGAATCAGCCCCAGCATTTT.

CDR3 sequence: CAWSVQGFGYTF. For the CDR3, the DNA is TGTGCCTGGAGTGTACAAGGGTTTGGCTACACCTTC. The V call is TRBV30, the J call TRBJ1-2; D remains ambiguous. The CDR3 is made up of 12 amino acids. V gave up 0 bases and J gave up 7 bases, with 9 bases separating them. Germline CDR1 GTSNPN, CDR2 SVGIG (reference sequence).

The chain joins TRBV5-1 to TRBJ1-4; no clear D gene. Germline V lookup: CDR1 SGHRS, CDR2 YFSETQ. The CDR3 is made up of 15 amino acids. Between the trimmed V and J ends, which lost 4 bases and 8 bases, there was a span of 18 bases. In nucleotides, the CDR3 is TGCGCCAGCAGCCCAACCGGCGGTAGTATAGAAAAACTGTTTTTT. It encodes CASSPTGGSIEKLFF.

The chain employs TRBV7-2 and TRBJ2-1; no definite D call. This CDR3 spans 18 amino acids. Trimming removed 0 bases from V and 0 bases from J, with 15 bases in between. Germline loops: CDR1 SGHTA, CDR2 FQGNSA. CDR3 amino acids: CASSLALPRSGSYNEQFF. CDR3 in DNA: TGTGCCAGCAGCTTAGCGCTGCCTAGGTCCGGCTCCTACAATGAGCAGTTCTTC.

The chain is built from TRBV19 and TRBJ2-3, with 9 nucleotides matching TRBD1. With 9 bases clipped from V and 2 bases from J, the junction kept 6 bases outside the gene matches. Per germline, CDR1 LNHDA and CDR2 SQIVND (reference sequence). This CDR3 contains 14 residues. The CDR3: CASKQGAITDTQYF. In DNA, the CDR3 is TGTGCCAGCAAACAGGGGGCTATCACAGATACGCAGTATTTT.

DNA of the CDR3: TGTGCCAGCTCCACAGGGCTGGATTCACCCCTCCACTTT. This sequence encodes CASSTGLDSPLHF. The chain recombines TRBV18 with TRBJ1-6; possibly TRBD1 for D (6 bases). The ends were cut back, 6 bases at V and 8 bases at J, with 11 bases in the middle. Germline V lookup: CDR1 KGHSH, CDR2 LQKENI. The CDR3 totals 13 residues.

This chain uses TRBV29-1 with TRBJ1-1, with a tentative D call TRBD1 (6 bases). Germline V gene data show CDR1 as SQVTM and CDR2 as ANQGSEA. The V end was cut by 5 bases, the J end by 4 bases, with 17 bases between. The CDR3 runs 14 residues. The CDR3 protein is CSVLGLGGGTEAFF. CDR3 nucleotide sequence: TGCAGCGTTCTTGGGTTAGGGGGGGGCACTGAAGCTTTCTTT. Drawing the rest from reference TRBV29-1 and TRBJ1-1, the complete variable domain is SAVISQKPSRDICQRGTSLTIQCQVDSQVTMMFWYRQQPGQSLTLIATANQGSEATYESGFVIDKFPISRPNLTFSTLTVSNMSPEDSSIYLCSVLGLGGGTEAFFGQGTRLTVV.

CDR3 in amino acids: CASSKSGTSDYNEQFF. DNA for the CDR3: TGCGCCAGCAGCAAGTCCGGGACTAGCGACTACAATGAGCAGTTCTTC. The chain couples TRBV4-1 to TRBJ2-1; 10 bases agree with TRBD2. CDR1 MGHRA and CDR2 YSYEKL come from the germline V gene. The ends lost 5 bases at V and 3 bases at J; junction bases unmatched: 7. The CDR3 loop spans 16 amino acids.

The chain carries TRBV7-2 and TRBJ2-1, with 11 bases aligning to TRBD2. V dropped 5 bases and J dropped 0; count of bases not matched to a gene: 6. Germline lookup yields CDR1 SGHTA and CDR2 FQGNSA. The CDR3 has 17 residues. This CDR3 reads CASSPPGLAGSYNEQFF. The DNA for the CDR3 is TGTGCCAGCAGCCCTCCTGGACTAGCGGGCTCCTACAATGAGCAGTTCTTC. Variable domain in full (rest from reference TRBV7-2 and TRBJ2-1): GAGVSQSPSNKVTEKGKDVELRCDPISGHTALYWYRQSLGQGLEFLIYFQGNSAPDKSGLPSDRFSAERTGGSVSTLTIQRTQQEDSAVYLCASSPPGLAGSYNEQFFGPGTRLTVL.

This clone was seen more than once but under ten times. The chain links TRBV7-9 to TRBJ1-6; D remains ambiguous. V was cut by 5 bases and J by 8 bases, with 10 bases left in between. The CDR3 has 13 amino acids. Germline V CDR1 and CDR2: SEHNR, FQNEAQ (reference sequence). The CDR3 loop is CASSRWVDSPLHF. The CDR3 DNA follows: TGTGCCAGCAGCCGCTGGGTGGATTCACCCCTCCACTTT.

This clone was detected a few times. The chain is built from TRBV6-4 and TRBJ1-3; no clear D gene. The V end was cut by 6 bases, the J end by 3 bases, with 15 bases between. CDR3 size: 15 residues. Germline lookup yields CDR1 MRHNA and CDR2 SNTAGT. The CDR3 sequence is CASRRIIAVGNTIYF. The DNA of the CDR3 is TGTGCCAGCAGAAGGATTATCGCGGTTGGAAACACCATATATTTT.

The chain employs TRBV9 and TRBJ2-7; TRBD2 agrees at 10 bases. The germline CDR1 and CDR2 sequences are SGDLS and YYNGEE. The CDR3 loop spans 14 amino acids. V trimming: 0 bases; J trimming: 6 bases; junction bases outside the gene matches: 3. The CDR3 protein is CASSVAGTSVEQYF. The CDR3 coding sequence is TGTGCCAGCAGCGTAGCTGGGACTAGCGTCGAGCAGTACTTC.

The sample holds a few counts of this clone. The CDR3: CASSADTLGNTIYF. In DNA form, the CDR3 reads TGTGCCAGCTCCGCGGACACTTTGGGAAACACCATATATTTT. The chain recombines TRBV18 with TRBJ1-3, with D perhaps matching TRBD1 (5 bases). CDR3 length: 14 amino acids. Germline V CDR1 and CDR2: KGHSH, LQKENI. V was cut by 6 bases and J by 4 bases, with 13 bases left in between.

The chain combines TRBV27 with TRBJ1-2, with 8 bases aligning to TRBD1. Per germline, CDR1 MNHEY and CDR2 SMNVEV (reference sequence). This CDR3 is built from 14 residues. The ends lost 3 bases at V and 5 bases at J; junction bases unmatched: 5. The CDR3: CASSLSRGPYGYTF. In DNA form, the CDR3 reads TGTGCCAGCAGTTTGAGCAGGGGGCCATATGGCTACACCTTC.

This clone was seen only once. This chain uses TRBV7-3 with TRBJ2-1; D may be TRBD2 (6 bases). V gave up 6 bases and J gave up 6 bases, with 15 bases separating them. The CDR3 is 14 residues long. Germline CDR1 and CDR2: SGHTA and FQGTGA. The CDR3 DNA reads TGTGCCAGCAGTCCGGGAGCTGCCGTCAATGAGCAGTTCTTC. Translated: CASSPGAAVNEQFF.

The chain carries TRBV20-1 and TRBJ2-7; D may correspond to TRBD1 or TRBD2 (6 bases each). Germline V gene sequence: CDR1 DFQATT, CDR2 SNEGSKA (reference sequence). The CDR3 sequence is 11 residues long. The ends were cut back, 6 bases at V and 3 bases at J, with 9 bases in the middle. CDR3 residues: CSAEGGYEQYF. CDR3 in DNA: TGCAGTGCCGAGGGGGGCTACGAGCAGTACTTC.

The chain is built from TRBV18 and TRBJ1-3; 7 bases are a match to TRBD1. The CDR3 sequence is 16 residues long. Looked up from germline, CDR1 is KGHSH and CDR2 is LQKENI. The V and J ends lost 6 bases and 0 bases, in that order; junction bases with no gene match: 8. CDR3 sequence: CASSSGTVGSGNTIYF. The DNA for the CDR3 is TGTGCCAGCTCTTCAGGGACAGTCGGCTCTGGAAACACCATATATTTT.

The V gene is TRBV5-1, the J gene TRBJ1-5; 7 bases map to TRBD1. This CDR3 region has 15 residues. Germline assignment: CDR1 SGHRS and CDR2 YFSETQ. J lost 2 bases, V lost 2 bases, and 4 bases had no gene match. For the CDR3, the DNA is TGCGCCAGCAGCTTTTCCACAGGGGGCAATCAGCCCCAGCATTTT. This encodes CASSFSTGGNQPQHF.

The chain links TRBV11-2 to TRBJ2-1; 10 positions match TRBD2. V shed 1 base and J 9 bases; nucleotides not matched to a gene: 6. The CDR3 totals 15 residues. Per germline, CDR1 SGHAT and CDR2 FQNNGV. CDR3 bases: TGTGCCAGCAGCTTAGTCGGACTAGCGGAAGCTGAGCAGTTCTTC. Translation gives CASSLVGLAEAEQFF.

The J gene is TRBJ2-7, the V gene TRBV7-8; D might be TRBD1 (5 bases). The V gene's germline CDR1 is SGHVS and CDR2 FQNEAQ. Trimming took 5 bases from V and 2 from J, leaving 13 bases between them. The CDR3 spans 14 residues. The CDR3 region has the DNA TGTGCCAGCAGCCCCGCAGGGTACCCCTACGAGCAGTACTTC. Translation: CASSPAGYPYEQYF.